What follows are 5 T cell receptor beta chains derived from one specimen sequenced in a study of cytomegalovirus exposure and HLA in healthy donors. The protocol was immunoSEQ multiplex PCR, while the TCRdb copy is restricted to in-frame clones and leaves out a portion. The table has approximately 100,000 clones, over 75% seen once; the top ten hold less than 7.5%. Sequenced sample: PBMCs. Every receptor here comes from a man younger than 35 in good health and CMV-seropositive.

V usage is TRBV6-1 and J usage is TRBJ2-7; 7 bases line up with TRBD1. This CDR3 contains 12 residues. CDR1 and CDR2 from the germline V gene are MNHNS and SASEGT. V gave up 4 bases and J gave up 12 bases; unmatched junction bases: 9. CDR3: CASSAQGTSWYF. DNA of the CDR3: TGTGCCAGCAGTGCACAGGGGACGTCTTGGTACTTC.

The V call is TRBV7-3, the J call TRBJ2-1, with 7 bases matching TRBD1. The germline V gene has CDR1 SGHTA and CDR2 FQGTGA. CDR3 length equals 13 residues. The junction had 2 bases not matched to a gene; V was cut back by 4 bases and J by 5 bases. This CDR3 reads CASSWGQNNEQFF. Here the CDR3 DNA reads TGTGCCAGCAGCTGGGGACAGAACAATGAGCAGTTCTTC.

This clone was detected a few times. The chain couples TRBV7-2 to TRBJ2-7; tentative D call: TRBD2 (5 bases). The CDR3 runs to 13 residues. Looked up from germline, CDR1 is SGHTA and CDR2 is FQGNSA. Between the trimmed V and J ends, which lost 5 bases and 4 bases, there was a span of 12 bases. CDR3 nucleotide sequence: TGTGCCAGCAGCATTGGACTCGATTACGAGCAGTACTTC. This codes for CASSIGLDYEQYF.

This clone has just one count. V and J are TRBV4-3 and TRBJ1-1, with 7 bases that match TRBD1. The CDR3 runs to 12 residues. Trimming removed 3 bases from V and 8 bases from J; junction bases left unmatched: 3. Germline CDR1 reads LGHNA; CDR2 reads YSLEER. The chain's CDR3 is CASSQTGSEAFF. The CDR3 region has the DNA TGCGCCAGCAGCCAGACAGGGTCCGAAGCTTTCTTT.

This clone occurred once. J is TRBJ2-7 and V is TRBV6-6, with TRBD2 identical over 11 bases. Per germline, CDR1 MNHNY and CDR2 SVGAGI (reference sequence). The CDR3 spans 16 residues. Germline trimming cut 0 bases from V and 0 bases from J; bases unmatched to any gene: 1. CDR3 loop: CASSYSGLAGSYEQYF. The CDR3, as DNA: TGTGCCAGCAGTTACTCCGGACTAGCGGGCTCCTACGAGCAGTACTTC.